A single sample gave rise to the 3 T cell receptor beta chains below, sequenced in a study of early T cells in non-severe SARS-CoV-2 infection. TCRdb recomputed calls from the 5' RACE reads with MiXCR, one row per CDR3 protein. The sample consists of about 60,000 distinct CDR3 sequences, 9.5% to 15% of them appearing once. Material: whole blood. The origin of the receptors is an adult who was a healthcare worker with PCR-confirmed SARS-CoV-2 infection or an uninfected control (not recorded which).

At least ten counts were recorded for this clonotype. J is TRBJ2-1 and V is TRBV7-7; 8 positions agree with TRBD1. Germline V gene data show CDR1 as SSHAT and CDR2 as FNYEAQ (reference sequence). Trimming removed 6 bases from V and 8 bases from J; junction bases left unmatched: 9. The CDR3 totals 14 residues. DNA of the CDR3: TGTGCCAGCAGTCGGAATCAGGGGGCAGATGAGCAGTTCTTC. Translated: CASSRNQGADEQFF.

With respect to this clonotype: A much larger clone differs from this one at a single base, so this may be a read error. The chain carries TRBV2 and TRBJ2-2, with D unclear. There are 14 residues in the CDR3. Trimming removed 6 bases at V and 5 bases at J, with 13 bases between. Germline V gives CDR1 SNHLY, CDR2 FYNNEI. In DNA form, the CDR3 reads TGTGCCAGCAGCGCGGATTTCTTTACCGGGGAGCTGTTTTTT. Residues: CASSADFFTGELFF. The entire variable domain, with the rest obtained from reference TRBV2 and TRBJ2-2, is as follows: EPEVTQTPSHQVTQMGQEVILRCVPISNHLYFYWYRQILGQKVEFLVSFYNNEISEKSEIFDDQFSVERPDGSNFTLKIRSTKLEDSAMYFCASSADFFTGELFFGEGSRLTVL.

This chain links TRBV6-5 with TRBJ1-2; D uncertain. This CDR3 comprises 13 residues. V lost 5 bases and J 6 bases, leaving 13 bases between the germline ends. CDR1 is MNHEY, CDR2 SVGAGI, per germline. The CDR3 loop reads CASSLTPLHGYTF. The CDR3 DNA sequence: TGTGCCAGCAGTCTTACGCCCCTCCATGGCTACACCTTC.